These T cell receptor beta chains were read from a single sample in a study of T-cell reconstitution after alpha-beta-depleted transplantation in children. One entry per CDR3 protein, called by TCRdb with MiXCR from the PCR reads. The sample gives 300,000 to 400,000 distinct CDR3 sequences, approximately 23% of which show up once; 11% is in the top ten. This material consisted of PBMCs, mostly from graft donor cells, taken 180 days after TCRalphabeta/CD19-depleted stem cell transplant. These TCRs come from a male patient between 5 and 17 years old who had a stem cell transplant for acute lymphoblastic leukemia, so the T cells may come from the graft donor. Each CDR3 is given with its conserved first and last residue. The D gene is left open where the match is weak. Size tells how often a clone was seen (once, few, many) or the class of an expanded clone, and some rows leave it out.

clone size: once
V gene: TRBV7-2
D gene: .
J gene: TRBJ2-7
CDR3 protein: CASSLAPGVAYEQYF
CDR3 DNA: TGTGCCAGCAGCTTAGCGCCGGGGGTGGCCTACGAGCAGTACTTC

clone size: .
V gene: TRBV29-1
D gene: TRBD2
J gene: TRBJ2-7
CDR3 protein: CSVSGRYTYEQYF
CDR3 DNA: TGCAGCGTTAGCGGGAGGTACACCTACGAGCAGTACTTC

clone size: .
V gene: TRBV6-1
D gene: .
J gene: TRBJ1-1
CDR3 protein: CASRLIQGGTEAFF
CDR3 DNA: TGTGCCAGCAGGCTAATTCAGGGAGGCACTGAAGCTTTCTTT

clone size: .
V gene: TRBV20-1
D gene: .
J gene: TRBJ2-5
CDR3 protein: CSATRQTQETQYF
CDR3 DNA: TGCAGTGCTACCCGACAGACCCAAGAGACCCAGTACTTC

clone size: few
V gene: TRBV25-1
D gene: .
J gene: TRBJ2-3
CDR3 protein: CASRSADTQYF
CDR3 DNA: TGTGCCAGCAGGTCCGCAGATACGCAGTATTTT

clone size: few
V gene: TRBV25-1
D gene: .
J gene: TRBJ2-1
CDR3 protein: CASLGQTNEQFF
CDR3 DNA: TGTGCCAGCCTAGGACAGACCAATGAGCAGTTCTTC

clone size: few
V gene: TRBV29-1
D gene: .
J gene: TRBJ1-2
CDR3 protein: CSVVSVKAGVSDGYTF
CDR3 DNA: TGCAGCGTTGTCTCTGTGAAGGCAGGGGTCTCGGATGGCTACACCTTC

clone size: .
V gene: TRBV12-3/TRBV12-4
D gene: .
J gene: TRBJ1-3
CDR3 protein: CASCQTVVTGNTIYF
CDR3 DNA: TGTGCCAGCTGTCAAACAGTGGTTACTGGAAACACCATATATTTT

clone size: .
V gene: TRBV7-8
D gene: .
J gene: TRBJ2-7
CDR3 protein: CASSLARSRRAYEQYF
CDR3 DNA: TGTGCCAGCAGCTTAGCGCGATCCAGGCGGGCTTACGAGCAGTACTTC

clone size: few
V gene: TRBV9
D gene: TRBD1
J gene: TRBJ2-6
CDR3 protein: CASSKGQGPGANVLTF
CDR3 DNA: TGTGCCAGCAGCAAGGGACAGGGTCCTGGGGCCAACGTCCTGACTTTC

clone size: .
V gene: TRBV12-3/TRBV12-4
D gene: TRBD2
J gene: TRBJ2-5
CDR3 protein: CASRSSGRAKKTQYF
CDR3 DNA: TGTGCCAGCAGGTCTAGCGGGAGGGCGAAAAAGACCCAGTACTTC

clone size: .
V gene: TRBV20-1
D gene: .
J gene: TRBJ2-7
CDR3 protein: CSARDWAGWHEQYF
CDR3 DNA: TGCAGTGCTAGAGATTGGGCAGGGTGGCACGAGCAGTACTTC

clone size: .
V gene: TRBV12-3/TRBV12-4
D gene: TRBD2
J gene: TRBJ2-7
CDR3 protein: CASSAGGGAYEQYF
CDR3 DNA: TGTGCCAGCAGTGCTGGGGGGGGAGCCTACGAGCAGTACTTC

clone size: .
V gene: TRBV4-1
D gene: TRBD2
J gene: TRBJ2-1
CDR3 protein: CASSQTSLAGGFDEQFF
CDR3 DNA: TGCGCCAGCAGCCAAACGTCACTAGCGGGAGGGTTCGATGAGCAGTTCTTC

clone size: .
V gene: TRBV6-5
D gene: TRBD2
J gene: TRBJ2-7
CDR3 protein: CASSYSGLARNYEQYF
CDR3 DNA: TGTGCCAGCAGTTACTCGGGACTAGCGCGGAACTACGAGCAGTACTTC

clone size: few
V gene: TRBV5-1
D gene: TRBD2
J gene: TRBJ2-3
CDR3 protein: CASSKGLTSGRLTGTDTQYF
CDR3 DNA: TGCGCCAGCAGCAAGGGTTTAACTAGCGGGAGACTAACTGGCACAGATACGCAGTATTTT

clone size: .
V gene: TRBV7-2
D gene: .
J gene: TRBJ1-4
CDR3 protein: CASSWGSGIRVEKLFF
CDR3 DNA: TGTGCCAGCAGCTGGGGGTCGGGGATCAGGGTTGAAAAACTGTTTTTT

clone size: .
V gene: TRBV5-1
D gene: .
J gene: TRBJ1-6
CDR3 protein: CASSLWVSASPLHF
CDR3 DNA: TGCGCCAGCAGCCTATGGGTTTCGGCATCACCCCTCCACTTT

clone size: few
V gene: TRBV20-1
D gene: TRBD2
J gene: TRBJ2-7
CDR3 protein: CSASGLAREQYF
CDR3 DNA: TGCAGTGCTAGCGGACTAGCTCGCGAGCAGTACTTC

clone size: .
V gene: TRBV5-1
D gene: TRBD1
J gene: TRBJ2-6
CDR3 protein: CASSLGQGTLSPGANVLTF
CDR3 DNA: TGCGCCAGCAGCTTAGGACAGGGGACCCTTTCCCCTGGGGCCAACGTCCTGACTTTC

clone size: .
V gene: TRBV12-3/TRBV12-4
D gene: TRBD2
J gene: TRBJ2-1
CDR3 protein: CANRLTGTSMNEQFF
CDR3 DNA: TGTGCCAACAGACTGACAGGGACTAGCATGAATGAGCAGTTCTTC

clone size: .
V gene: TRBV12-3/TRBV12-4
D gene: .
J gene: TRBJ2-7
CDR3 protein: CASSLVGVGYEQYF
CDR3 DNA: TGTGCCAGCAGTTTGGTGGGAGTCGGCTACGAGCAGTACTTC

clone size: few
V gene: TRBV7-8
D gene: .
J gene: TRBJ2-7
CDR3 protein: CASSPRPPTGSYEQYF
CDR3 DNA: TGTGCCAGCAGCCCGCGACCGCCCACAGGGTCCTACGAGCAGTACTTC

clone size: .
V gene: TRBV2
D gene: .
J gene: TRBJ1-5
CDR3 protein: CASSEPELSNQPQHF
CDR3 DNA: TGTGCCAGCAGTGAGCCGGAACTCAGCAATCAGCCCCAGCATTTT

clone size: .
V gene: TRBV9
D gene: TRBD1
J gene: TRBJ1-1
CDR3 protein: CASSVGTGGYTQAFF
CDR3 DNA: TGTGCCAGCAGCGTAGGAACAGGGGGGTACACTCAAGCTTTCTTT

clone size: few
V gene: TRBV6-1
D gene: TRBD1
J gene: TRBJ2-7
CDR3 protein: CASWTGSSYEQYF
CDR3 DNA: TGTGCCAGCTGGACAGGGAGCTCCTACGAGCAGTACTTC

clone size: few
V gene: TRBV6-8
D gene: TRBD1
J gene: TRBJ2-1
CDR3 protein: CASSSDRAYNEQFF
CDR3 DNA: TGTGCCAGCAGTTCGGACAGGGCTTACAATGAGCAGTTCTTC

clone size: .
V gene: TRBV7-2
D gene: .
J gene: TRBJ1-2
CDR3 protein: CASSLKGAGRRGYTF
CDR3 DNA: TGTGCCAGCAGCTTAAAGGGTGCGGGTAGAAGGGGCTACACCTTC

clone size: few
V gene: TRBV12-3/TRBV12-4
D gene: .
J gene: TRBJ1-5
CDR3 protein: CASRSGNQPQHF
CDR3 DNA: TGTGCCAGCAGGTCTGGTAATCAGCCCCAGCATTTT

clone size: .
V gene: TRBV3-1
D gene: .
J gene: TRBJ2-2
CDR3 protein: CASSWTADTGELFF
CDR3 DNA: TGTGCCAGCAGCTGGACTGCAGACACCGGGGAGCTGTTTTTT

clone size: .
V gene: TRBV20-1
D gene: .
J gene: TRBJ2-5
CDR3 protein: CSALPEYQETQYF
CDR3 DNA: TGCAGTGCCCTCCCGGAGTACCAAGAGACCCAGTACTTC

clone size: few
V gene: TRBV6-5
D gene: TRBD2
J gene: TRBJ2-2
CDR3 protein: CASSYGTLAGGNTGELFF
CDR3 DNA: TGTGCCAGCAGTTACGGTACCCTAGCGGGAGGGAACACCGGGGAGCTGTTTTTT

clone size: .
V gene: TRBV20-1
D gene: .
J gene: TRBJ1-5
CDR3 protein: CSARDGTRISNQPQHF
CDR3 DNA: TGCAGTGCTAGAGATGGCACCAGGATTAGCAATCAGCCCCAGCATTTT